The 21 T cell receptor beta chains in this list originate from one sample, sequenced in a study of control samples from healthy donors and cancer patients. The protocol was immunoSEQ multiplex PCR, while the TCRdb copy is restricted to in-frame clones and leaves out a portion. The profile shows roughly 100,000 clones, roughly four fifths of them singletons. Sequencing was performed on blood. These TCRs come from a woman between 50 and 59 years old in good health.

The chain couples TRBV14 to TRBJ2-3, with TRBD2 as a possible D gene (6 bases). V dropped 0 bases and J dropped 0 bases, with 13 bases sitting between them. Germline CDR1 reads SGHDN; CDR2 reads FVKESK. The CDR3 runs to 17 residues. The CDR3 bases are TGTGCCAGCAGCCAAGATTTTGGCGGGATTAGCACAGATACGCAGTATTTT. Its protein is CASSQDFGGISTDTQYF.

V gene TRBV27 combines with J gene TRBJ1-6; unclear D gene. Germline V gene lookup returns CDR1 MNHEY and CDR2 SMNVEV (reference sequence). V shed 5 bases and J shed 6 bases, with 14 bases lying between them. The CDR3 totals 15 residues. The CDR3 coding sequence is TGTGCCAGCAGTCCGATACTTTCGTCTAATTCACCCCTCCACTTT. This gives the protein CASSPILSSNSPLHF.

The rearrangement joins TRBV6-2 or TRBV6-3 to TRBJ1-5; TRBD1 might be the D (5 bases). The germline V gene has CDR1 MNHEY and CDR2 SVGEGT. CDR3 size: 13 residues. With 6 bases removed from V and 9 bases from J, the gap between germline ends came to 15 bases. Here the CDR3 DNA reads TGTGCCAGCAGCTCTACGTTTGGGGGGCCCCAGCATTTT. This encodes CASSSTFGGPQHF.

V and J are TRBV30 and TRBJ1-4, with no clear D. The CDR3 length is 13 residues. Germline V gene sequence: CDR1 GTSNPN, CDR2 SVGIG (reference sequence). V lost 2 bases, J lost 7 bases, and 11 bases lay in between. Here the CDR3 DNA reads TGTGCCTGGAGTCCTCAGGCGGCTGAAAAACTGTTTTTT. Translated, it gives CAWSPQAAEKLFF.

The chain employs TRBV24-1 and TRBJ2-3; TRBD1 matches at 7 bases. Germline loops: CDR1 KGHDR, CDR2 SFDVKD. The V gene end was trimmed by 3 bases and the J gene end by 1 base; junction bases not matched to a gene: 6. The CDR3 spans 16 residues. This CDR3 reads CATSDTTGAGTDTQYF. CDR3 bases: TGTGCCACCAGTGATACTACAGGGGCGGGCACAGATACGCAGTATTTT.

The chain links TRBV6-4 to TRBJ2-1; 10 positions agree with TRBD1. The ends lost 3 bases at V and 3 bases at J; junction bases unmatched: 2. Germline V CDR1 and CDR2: MRHNA, SNTAGT. The CDR3 sequence is 15 residues long. The CDR3 spells CASSEGTGVYNEQFF. CDR3 nucleotide sequence: TGTGCCAGCAGTGAGGGGACAGGGGTCTACAATGAGCAGTTCTTC.

This chain links TRBV27 with TRBJ2-3; no definite D call. Germline lookup yields CDR1 MNHEY and CDR2 SMNVEV (reference sequence). Trimming left V 2 bases short and J 0 bases short, with 9 bases between. This CDR3 is 15 amino acids long. As DNA, the CDR3 is TGTGCCAGCAGTTTAAGATCTACCAGCACAGATACGCAGTATTTT. It encodes CASSLRSTSTDTQYF.

The chain combines TRBV27 with TRBJ2-3; D perhaps matches TRBD1 (6 bases). There are 13 residues in the CDR3. V was trimmed by 6 bases and J by 3 bases, leaving 10 bases between them. The germline V gene has CDR1 MNHEY and CDR2 SMNVEV (reference sequence). For the CDR3, the DNA is TGTGCCAGCAGAGACACAGGGACAGATACGCAGTATTTT. Amino acids: CASRDTGTDTQYF.

The chain links TRBV5-6 to TRBJ2-6; 8 nucleotides match TRBD1. Looked up from germline, CDR1 is SGHDT and CDR2 is YYEEEE. The CDR3 has 19 residues. The J segment lost 0 bases and the V segment lost 2 bases, leaving 10 bases of the junction unmatched. The CDR3 region has the DNA TGTGCCAGCAGCTTAGTGACAGGGGCGCTCTTCTCTGGGGCCAACGTCCTGACTTTC. It specifies CASSLVTGALFSGANVLTF.

The chain links TRBV4-1 to TRBJ2-1; D perhaps matches TRBD2 (5 bases). The CDR3 runs to 16 residues. Trimming pared 0 bases from V and 4 bases from J, leaving 13 bases between. The germline V gene encodes CDR1 MGHRA and CDR2 YSYEKL. The CDR3 is CASSQEFASRYNEQFF. CDR3 coding DNA: TGCGCCAGCAGCCAAGAATTCGCTAGCAGATACAATGAGCAGTTCTTC.

This chain joins TRBV7-2 and TRBJ1-1; D not resolved. Germline loops: CDR1 SGHTA, CDR2 FQGNSA. The CDR3 totals 14 residues. With 4 bases removed from V and 1 base from J, the gap between germline ends came to 10 bases. The CDR3 DNA reads TGTGCCAGCAGCTGGGCCCTTGAGAACACTGAAGCTTTCTTT. It specifies CASSWALENTEAFF.

The J gene is TRBJ1-5, the V gene TRBV5-8, with TRBD1 as a possible D gene (6 bases). The length of the CDR3 is 12 residues. V lost 6 bases, J lost 12 bases, and 16 bases lay in between. The germline CDR1 and CDR2 sequences are SGHTS and YDEGEE. The CDR3 protein is CASTSSWDNQHF. The DNA for the CDR3 is TGTGCCAGCACTTCGAGCTGGGACAACCAGCATTTT.

J is TRBJ1-5 and V is TRBV12-3 or TRBV12-4, with a possible D match to TRBD1 (5 bases). Trimming cost V 6 bases and J 7 bases, with 13 bases left between them. This CDR3 region has 13 residues. CDR3 sequence (DNA): TGTGCCAGCAGCGCTGGGTGGGACCAGCCCCAGCATTTT. This gives the protein CASSAGWDQPQHF.

The genes are TRBV18 and TRBJ2-7; D unclear. Per germline, CDR1 KGHSH and CDR2 LQKENI. V lost 1 base and J lost 3, with 7 bases in between. The CDR3 contains 13 residues. CDR3 sequence: CASSPQVDYEQYF. Here the CDR3 DNA reads TGTGCCAGCTCACCACAGGTGGACTACGAGCAGTACTTC.

This clone was seen only a few times. This chain links TRBV5-6 with TRBJ1-6; D unresolved. The CDR3 extends over 12 amino acids. Between the trimmed V and J ends, which lost 7 bases and 7 bases, there was a span of 9 bases. Per germline, CDR1 SGHDT and CDR2 YYEEEE. The CDR3 loop is CASRAGNSPLHF. Written as DNA, the CDR3 is TGTGCCAGCCGGGCAGGCAATTCACCCCTCCACTTT.

This chain links TRBV11-3 with TRBJ2-7, with a tentative D call TRBD1 (6 bases). Trimming cost V 3 bases and J 5 bases, with 17 bases left between them. This CDR3 has 15 residues. Per the germline V gene, CDR1 is SGHNT and CDR2 is YENEEA. The CDR3 protein is CASSFPTGGDHEQYF. The CDR3 bases are TGTGCCAGCAGCTTCCCGACAGGTGGAGATCACGAGCAGTACTTC.

The J gene is TRBJ1-4, the V gene TRBV7-2; D call uncertain. Germline V gene lookup returns CDR1 SGHTA and CDR2 FQGNSA. This CDR3 region has 18 residues. V was trimmed by 2 bases and J by 4 bases, leaving 20 bases between them. CDR3 protein: CASSLQPSTAKNNEKLFF. CDR3 sequence (DNA): TGTGCCAGCAGCTTACAGCCTAGCACAGCAAAGAATAATGAAAAACTGTTTTTT.

This clone was seen once. The CDR3, as DNA: TGTGCCAGCAGTGACGGGGGGGGCTACACCTTC. Protein sequence: CASSDGGGYTF. The V gene is TRBV6-4, the J gene TRBJ1-2, with D possibly matching TRBD1 (5 bases). The ends were cut back, 2 bases at V and 8 bases at J, with 6 bases in the middle. The CDR3 consists of 11 residues. Germline V CDR1 and CDR2: MRHNA, SNTAGT.

The chain uses TRBV29-1 and TRBJ1-1, with D perhaps matching TRBD1 (6 bases). V lost 1 base and J 10 bases, leaving 13 bases between the germline ends. CDR1 and CDR2 (germline): SQVTM, ANQGSEA. This CDR3 is built from 12 residues. The CDR3 reads CSVEGVAGAAFF. The CDR3 DNA is TGCAGCGTTGAAGGGGTGGCAGGGGCAGCTTTCTTT.

The V and J genes are TRBV19 and TRBJ2-3; TRBD1 might be the D (5 bases). Germline assignment: CDR1 LNHDA and CDR2 SQIVND (reference sequence). V was shortened by 6 bases and J by 0 bases, with 7 bases between the two germline ends. The CDR3 loop spans 13 amino acids. CDR3 loop: CASRGVSTDTQYF. CDR3 in DNA: TGTGCCAGTAGAGGGGTAAGCACAGATACGCAGTATTTT.

This clone was seen a handful of times. The rearrangement uses TRBV6-5 and TRBJ1-2; no definite D call. The V end lost 5 bases, the J end lost 4 bases, and 11 bases lay between the germline ends. CDR3 length: 13 amino acids. Per germline, CDR1 MNHEY and CDR2 SVGAGI. CDR3 sequence reads: CASSPTLIYGYTF. The CDR3, as DNA: TGTGCCAGCAGTCCCACCCTAATCTATGGCTACACCTTC.